These 28 T cell receptor beta chains share one sample of origin, sequenced in a study of Tregs in tolerant kidney transplant recipients. Method: immunoSEQ multiplex PCR; TCRdb's copy keeps in-frame clones and lacks some. The repertoire has roughly 68,000 clones, around 83% of them found once; the top ten carry 3.5% to 5.5%. The sample taken for sequencing was CD4+ T cells from blood. Receptors originate from a human donor in good health.

The CDR3 bases are TGCGCCAGCAGCCCGGTAGGGGTTACCGGGACGACGAACACTGAAGCTTTCTTT. As protein: CASSPVGVTGTTNTEAFF. The rearrangement links TRBV5-1 to TRBJ1-1, with D perhaps matching TRBD1 (5 bases). This CDR3 has 18 amino acids. The V gene's germline CDR1 is SGHRS and CDR2 YFSETQ. The germline V and J ends were trimmed by 4 bases and 1 base, with 23 bases remaining between them.

The chain recombines TRBV2 with TRBJ1-4; D gene unclear. The V gene's germline CDR1 is SNHLY and CDR2 FYNNEI. The CDR3 runs 14 residues. V lost 4 bases, J lost 4 bases, and 10 bases lay in between. In DNA form, the CDR3 reads TGTGCCAGCAGTGGCAGGACGGGTAATGAAAAACTGTTTTTT. It specifies CASSGRTGNEKLFF.

The chain recombines TRBV7-2 with TRBJ2-7; D is possibly TRBD2 (5 bases). CDR3 size: 15 residues. In germline, CDR1 is SGHTA, CDR2 FQGNSA. Trimming cost V 5 bases and J 2 bases, with 16 bases left between them. CDR3 DNA: TGTGCCAGCAGCCCGTCCAGCGGAACGACCTACGAGCAGTACTTC. Translation gives CASSPSSGTTYEQYF.

The V call is TRBV9, the J call TRBJ1-2; no definite D call. In germline, CDR1 is SGDLS, CDR2 YYNGEE. V shed 0 bases and J shed 2 bases, with 8 bases lying between them. The CDR3 consists of 14 residues. The CDR3 here is CASSVGESNYGYTF. The DNA for the CDR3 is TGTGCCAGCAGCGTAGGGGAGAGCAACTATGGCTACACCTTC.

The chain recombines TRBV7-2 with TRBJ2-3, with 7 bases lining up with TRBD2. This CDR3 is built from 14 residues. Per germline, CDR1 SGHTA and CDR2 FQGNSA. V shed 3 bases, J shed 5 bases, and the junction held 5 bases outside the gene matches. The CDR3 DNA sequence: TGTGCCAGCAGCTTTGACCGGGGGGTAGATACGCAGTATTTT. This encodes CASSFDRGVDTQYF.

The rearrangement links TRBV28 to TRBJ1-4, with D unclear. This CDR3 has 15 residues. V was clipped by 6 bases and J by 8 bases, with 19 bases between them. Germline V gene sequence: CDR1 MDHEN, CDR2 SYDVKM. The CDR3 DNA reads TGTGCCAGCAGCCGTACAGAGGACTTGACCGAAAAACTGTTTTTT. It codes for CASSRTEDLTEKLFF.

The genes are TRBV20-1 and TRBJ2-3; D is unclear. Germline V gene lookup returns CDR1 DFQATT and CDR2 SNEGSKA (reference sequence). The CDR3 runs 11 residues. V lost 2 bases to trimming and J lost 4 bases, with 4 bases between them. CDR3 in amino acids: CSARSPDTQYF. CDR3 bases: TGCAGTGCTAGATCTCCAGATACGCAGTATTTT.

The chain is built from TRBV9 and TRBJ2-3; 9 nucleotides match TRBD2. The V segment lost 0 bases and the J segment 4 bases; nucleotides outside the gene matches: 6. CDR1 and CDR2 (germline): SGDLS, YYNGEE. This CDR3 has 16 residues. This CDR3 reads CASSVVVAGAADTQYF. CDR3 bases: TGTGCCAGCAGCGTAGTAGTAGCGGGAGCGGCAGATACGCAGTATTTT.

The chain carries TRBV25-1 and TRBJ2-3; tentatively, D is TRBD1 or TRBD2 (5 bases each). Trimming took off 7 bases at V and 8 bases at J, with 25 bases between the two ends. Germline V CDR1 and CDR2: MGHDK, SYGVNS. This CDR3 has 16 residues. CDR3 sequence (DNA): TGTGCCAGCACCGGAGAGGGGCATTTGAGGCGAGGTACGCAGTATTTT. Amino acid sequence: CASTGEGHLRRGTQYF.

The V gene is TRBV19, the J gene TRBJ2-3; perhaps TRBD2 as D (5 bases). V gave up 6 bases and J gave up 1 base, with 14 bases separating them. CDR3 size: 15 residues. Per the germline V gene, CDR1 is LNHDA and CDR2 is SQIVND (reference sequence). The CDR3: CASRRASQRTDTQYF. The CDR3 bases are TGTGCCAGTAGGCGGGCCTCTCAACGCACAGATACGCAGTATTTT.

This sequence joins TRBV2 and TRBJ2-2; D is uncertain. The CDR3 extends over 14 amino acids. Germline CDR1 is SNHLY and CDR2 is FYNNEI. Trimming took off 8 bases at V and 0 bases at J, with 10 bases between the two ends. CDR3 in DNA: TGTGCCAGCCGCGGTGTCACGAACACCGGGGAGCTGTTTTTT. This translates into CASRGVTNTGELFF.

The chain combines TRBV5-4 with TRBJ2-7; no reliable D call. CDR1 and CDR2 (germline): SGHNT, YYREEE (reference sequence). There are 12 residues in the CDR3. V was trimmed by 2 bases and J by 6 bases, leaving 9 bases between them. In DNA, the CDR3 is TGTGCCAGCAGCTTTACGACCGGCGAGCAGTACTTC. Amino acid sequence: CASSFTTGEQYF.

V usage is TRBV6-5 and J usage is TRBJ2-7, with 11 bases aligning to TRBD2. In germline, CDR1 is MNHEY, CDR2 SVGAGI. CDR3 length equals 15 residues. Losses at the gene ends were 6 bases for V and 2 bases for J; bases not matched to a gene: 6. The CDR3 sequence: CASSRGLAAPYEQYF. In nucleotides, the CDR3 is TGTGCCAGCAGCCGGGGACTAGCGGCCCCCTACGAGCAGTACTTC.

This chain connects TRBV9 to TRBJ1-6, with D perhaps TRBD1 (5 bases). Trimming removed 2 bases from V and 8 bases from J, with 14 bases in between. CDR3 length: 15 amino acids. The germline gives CDR1 SGDLS, CDR2 YYNGEE. The CDR3 is CASSVKPGLDSPLHF. In nucleotides, the CDR3 is TGTGCCAGCAGCGTTAAACCAGGGCTTGATTCACCCCTCCACTTT.

This sequence joins TRBV11-3 and TRBJ2-1; maybe TRBD1 (5 bases). CDR1 and CDR2 (germline): SGHNT, YENEEA. Trimming stripped 5 bases from V and 2 bases from J, with 13 bases between. CDR3 length equals 15 residues. The CDR3 spells CASSLRQSPYNEQFF. The CDR3, as DNA: TGTGCCAGCAGCCTTAGACAGTCCCCCTACAATGAGCAGTTCTTC.

The DNA of the CDR3 is TGTGCCAGCAGCCAGCTAGCGGGAGGGGGGTACAATGAGCAGTTCTTC. Translated: CASSQLAGGGYNEQFF. The V and J genes are TRBV4-2 and TRBJ2-1; TRBD2 aligns across 12 bases. V was pared by 3 bases and J by 4 bases, with 4 bases of the junction left unmatched. Looked up from germline, CDR1 is LGHNA and CDR2 is YNFKEQ. The CDR3 is made up of 16 amino acids.

This chain joins TRBV5-1 and TRBJ1-3; D remains ambiguous. CDR3 length equals 18 residues. Germline V gene sequence: CDR1 SGHRS, CDR2 YFSETQ. V was pared by 2 bases and J by 5 bases, with 23 bases between. CDR3 nucleotides: TGCGCCAGCAGCTTCGCAGACCCTTCCTCCTCCGGTAGAAACACCATATATTTT. Protein: CASSFADPSSSGRNTIYF.

This clone was seen just once. The gene calls are TRBV5-1 and TRBJ1-1; TRBD1 is a possible D gene (6 bases). Deletions cut 4 bases from V and 3 bases from J, with 7 bases between. Germline values: CDR1 SGHRS, CDR2 YFSETQ. The CDR3 consists of 12 residues. The DNA of the CDR3 is TGCGCCAGCAGCACAGGGTACACTGAAGCTTTCTTT. Translated, it gives CASSTGYTEAFF.

This chain connects TRBV6-5 to TRBJ1-2; no reliable D call. Trimming removed 6 bases at V and 5 bases at J, with 10 bases between. Looked up from germline, CDR1 is MNHEY and CDR2 is SVGAGI. This CDR3 comprises 12 residues. The CDR3 loop reads CASSLALYGYTF. The CDR3 DNA sequence: TGTGCCAGCAGCCTAGCCCTGTATGGCTACACCTTC.

This chain uses TRBV7-6 with TRBJ1-3; D unclear. V lost 4 bases and J 1 base, leaving 8 bases between the germline ends. This CDR3 is 14 amino acids long. Germline V CDR1 and CDR2: SGHVS, FNYEAQ. CDR3 nucleotides: TGTGCCAGCAGCTCCCTCGGATCTGGAAACACCATATATTTT. Protein: CASSSLGSGNTIYF. Full variable domain (missing parts from reference TRBV7-6 and TRBJ1-3): GAGVSQSPRYKVTKRGQDVALRCDPISGHVSLYWYRQALGQGPEFLTYFNYEAQQDKSGLPNDRFSAERPEGSISTLTIQRTEQRDSAMYRCASSSLGSGNTIYFGEGSWLTVV.

The chain is built from TRBV7-3 and TRBJ2-1; 11 bases align to TRBD2. After removal of 3 bases from V and 5 bases from J, the junction contained 3 bases not matched to a gene. This CDR3 is 15 amino acids long. From germline, CDR1 is SGHTA and CDR2 FQGTGA. This chain's CDR3 is CASSFSGGVNNEQFF. The DNA for the CDR3 is TGTGCCAGCAGCTTTAGCGGGGGGGTCAACAATGAGCAGTTCTTC.

This sequence joins TRBV6-5 and TRBJ2-1, with D perhaps TRBD2 (6 bases). Trimming removed 6 bases at V and 0 bases at J, with 12 bases between. The germline gives CDR1 MNHEY, CDR2 SVGAGI. This CDR3 contains 15 residues. CDR3 region: CASSRGTGSYNEQFF. The CDR3 DNA is TGTGCCAGCAGCCGCGGGACCGGCTCCTACAATGAGCAGTTCTTC.

The chain combines TRBV27 with TRBJ1-2, with 7 bases matching TRBD1. Germline V gene sequence: CDR1 MNHEY, CDR2 SMNVEV (reference sequence). The V segment lost 6 bases and the J segment 0 bases; nucleotides outside the gene matches: 10. The CDR3 runs 16 residues. In nucleotides, the CDR3 is TGTGCCAGCAGGCGACAGGGCCACAAATCTAACTATGGCTACACCTTC. It yields the protein CASRRQGHKSNYGYTF.

This sequence joins TRBV10-3 and TRBJ2-7; D not certain. The CDR3 runs 12 residues. The V end was cut by 4 bases, the J end by 7 bases, with 11 bases between. Germline loops: CDR1 ENHRY, CDR2 SYGVKD. The CDR3 loop is CAISVVAGEQYF. CDR3 coding DNA: TGTGCCATCAGTGTCGTCGCAGGTGAGCAGTACTTC.

The chain uses TRBV4-3 and TRBJ2-3; D is unresolved. V was cut by 0 bases and J by 0 bases, with 4 bases left in between. The CDR3 has 14 amino acids. CDR1 is LGHNA and CDR2 is YSLEER in the germline V gene. CDR3 in amino acids: CASSQELSTDTQYF. In nucleotides, the CDR3 is TGCGCCAGCAGCCAAGAACTAAGCACAGATACGCAGTATTTT.

As regards this clone: The sample holds other DNA sequences that translate to the same CDR3. CDR3 sequence (DNA): TGTGCCAGTAGGCCCGGGGGCGAGTCATATCAGCCCCAGCATTTT. Protein product: CASRPGGESYQPQHF. The gene calls are TRBV19 and TRBJ1-5, with TRBD1 as a possible D gene (6 bases). Germline loops: CDR1 LNHDA, CDR2 SQIVND (reference sequence). V gave up 6 bases and J gave up 5 bases, with 17 bases separating them. This CDR3 contains 15 residues. The complete variable domain, with remaining parts taken from reference TRBV19 and TRBJ1-5, reads DGGITQSPKYLFRKEGQNVTLSCEQNLNHDAMYWYRQDPGQGLRLIYYSQIVNDFQKGDIAEGYSVSREKKESFPLTVTSAQKNPTAFYLCASRPGGESYQPQHFGDGTRLSIL.

The chain joins TRBV5-1 to TRBJ1-4; weak D call: TRBD1 (6 bases). CDR1 and CDR2 (germline): SGHRS, YFSETQ. V was pared by 4 bases and J by 3 bases, with 16 bases between. The CDR3 loop spans 16 amino acids. The CDR3 sequence: CASSLTGLGANEKLFF. The DNA of the CDR3 is TGCGCCAGCAGCCTCACAGGGCTTGGAGCTAATGAAAAACTGTTTTTT.

The chain employs TRBV4-3 and TRBJ2-2; D not resolved. The germline V gene has CDR1 LGHNA and CDR2 YSLEER. Deletions cut 0 bases from V and 6 bases from J, with 8 bases between. The CDR3 is 14 amino acids. Here the CDR3 DNA reads TGCGCCAGCAGCCAAGAGCTCTACGCCGGGGAGCTGTTTTTT. Translating gives CASSQELYAGELFF.